These 30 T cell receptor beta chains were all obtained from the same sample, sequenced in a study of shared clonotypes between healthy human individuals. Repertoires were generated with immunoSEQ multiplex PCR, while TCRdb's copy carries only in-frame clones and drops some. The sample consists of about 480,000 clones, about 79% of them appearing once. The sample comprised PBMCs. The receptors were sampled from a woman between 40 and 50 years old in good health. Some clones in this sample may be carry-over from other donors' samples.

The V call is TRBV7-2, the J call TRBJ2-7, with 10 bases lining up with TRBD2. Germline CDR1 and CDR2: SGHTA and FQGNSA. The CDR3 loop spans 15 amino acids. J was trimmed by 1 base and V by 5 bases; bases with no gene match: 5. The CDR3 DNA follows: TGTGCCAGCAGCCGAGGACTAGCGGAGTCCTACGAGCAGTACTTC. As protein: CASSRGLAESYEQYF.

The gene calls are TRBV25-1 and TRBJ2-2, with D tentatively TRBD1 (5 bases). The CDR3 length is 15 residues. Germline values: CDR1 MGHDK, CDR2 SYGVNS. Trimming took 2 bases from V and 3 from J, leaving 10 bases between them. The CDR3 DNA reads as TGTGCCAGCAGTGAAATGCAGGGTGACACCGGGGAGCTGTTTTTT. Its protein product is CASSEMQGDTGELFF.

This clone showed up just once. The rearrangement uses TRBV10-3 and TRBJ1-1, with 7 positions matching TRBD1. Per the germline V gene, CDR1 is ENHRY and CDR2 is SYGVKD. V shed 6 bases, J shed 3 bases, and the junction held 7 bases outside the gene matches. The CDR3 has 14 residues. The CDR3, as DNA: TGTGCCATCAGACCGACAGGGTCGTACACTGAAGCTTTCTTT. Translation: CAIRPTGSYTEAFF.

The chain uses TRBV5-1 and TRBJ2-2; 7 positions match TRBD1. Germline values: CDR1 SGHRS, CDR2 YFSETQ. This CDR3 comprises 17 residues. V dropped 1 base and J dropped 5; count of bases not matched to a gene: 11. The CDR3 DNA sequence: TGCGCCAGCAGCTTGCCCCTAGACAGGGCCGTAACCGGGGAGCTGTTTTTT. Translating it yields CASSLPLDRAVTGELFF.

This CDR3 reads CASSPPDSGRYEQYF. The CDR3 coding sequence is TGTGCCAGCTCACCACCTGATAGCGGGAGGTACGAGCAGTACTTC. This chain connects TRBV18 to TRBJ2-5, with TRBD2 matching 10 bases. The DNA end is a closer match to TRBJ2-7, so the J assignment may be wrong. CDR1 and CDR2 (germline): KGHSH, LQKENI. The CDR3 spans 15 residues.

The gene calls are TRBV16 and TRBJ1-5, with D possibly being TRBD1 (5 bases). The V end lost 3 bases, the J end lost 7 bases, and 10 bases lay between the germline ends. Germline CDR1 is KGHSY and CDR2 is FQNENV. This CDR3 spans 13 amino acids. CDR3 protein: CASSHGGDQPQHF. DNA of the CDR3: TGTGCCAGCAGCCATGGGGGGGACCAGCCCCAGCATTTT. Full variable domain (remainder filled in from reference TRBV16 and TRBJ1-5): GEEVAQTPKHLVRGEGQKAKLYCAPIKGHSYVFWYQQVLKNEFKFLISFQNENVFDETGMPKERFSAKCLPNSPCSLEIQATKLEDSAVYFCASSHGGDQPQHFGDGTRLSIL.

V is TRBV6-1 and J is TRBJ1-1, with TRBD1 identical over 7 bases. V lost 4 bases, J lost 5 bases, and 4 bases stayed unmatched. Germline lookup yields CDR1 MNHNS and CDR2 SASEGT. The CDR3 sequence is 13 residues long. CDR3 loop: CASSAGTDTEAFF. Written as DNA, the CDR3 is TGTGCCAGCAGTGCAGGGACAGATACTGAAGCTTTCTTT.

J is TRBJ2-7 and V is TRBV5-1; 10 bases line up with TRBD1. The CDR3 sequence is 14 residues long. Unmatched junction bases numbered 6, after V lost 5 bases and J lost 4 bases. Looked up from germline, CDR1 is SGHRS and CDR2 is YFSETQ. In DNA form, the CDR3 reads TGCGCCAGCAGTGGGGGGACAGGGGTATACGAGCAGTACTTC. It specifies CASSGGTGVYEQYF.

The V call is TRBV27, the J call TRBJ2-7; TRBD1 matches 7 bases. Germline V gene sequence: CDR1 MNHEY, CDR2 SMNVEV (reference sequence). The V segment lost 6 bases and the J segment 0 bases; nucleotides outside the gene matches: 5. The CDR3 length is 14 residues. The CDR3: CASSRRTGSYEQYF. The CDR3 DNA reads as TGTGCCAGCAGCAGGAGGACAGGCTCCTACGAGCAGTACTTC.

This clone was counted at least ten times. This chain connects TRBV7-2 to TRBJ2-7; D is unclear. Germline assignment: CDR1 SGHTA and CDR2 FQGNSA. This CDR3 region has 13 residues. The germline V and J ends were trimmed by 5 bases and 1 base, with 9 bases remaining between them. CDR3 region: CASSRVPSYEQYF. DNA of the CDR3: TGTGCCAGCAGCCGAGTGCCTTCCTACGAGCAGTACTTC.

For the CDR3, the DNA is TGTGCCAGCAGTTCGAGACTAGCGGGAGTGGGCGAGCAGTACTTC. This sequence encodes CASSSRLAGVGEQYF. V usage is TRBV28 and J usage is TRBJ2-7; 12 bases match TRBD2. Losses at the gene ends were 4 bases for V and 6 bases for J; bases not matched to a gene: 7. The germline V gene encodes CDR1 MDHEN and CDR2 SYDVKM. The CDR3 is 15 amino acids.

This rearrangement joins TRBV29-1 to TRBJ2-7; D is perhaps TRBD2 (6 bases). Between the trimmed V and J ends, which lost 7 bases and 2 bases, there was a span of 12 bases. The length of the CDR3 is 12 residues. In germline, CDR1 is SQVTM, CDR2 ANQGSEA. The CDR3 loop is CSAGLTTYEQYF. In DNA form, the CDR3 reads TGCAGCGCAGGACTAACCACCTACGAGCAGTACTTC.

A few counts support this clone. This chain joins TRBV7-2 and TRBJ2-7, with a possible D match to TRBD1 (6 bases). The CDR3 is made up of 14 amino acids. V shed 1 base and J shed 6 bases, with 13 bases lying between them. Germline CDR1 reads SGHTA; CDR2 reads FQGNSA. The CDR3 here is CASSLGLSGVEQYF. CDR3 bases: TGTGCCAGCAGCTTAGGGTTATCAGGGGTCGAGCAGTACTTC. Full variable domain (remainder filled in from reference TRBV7-2 and TRBJ2-7): GAGVSQSPSNKVTEKGKDVELRCDPISGHTALYWYRQSLGQGLEFLIYFQGNSAPDKSGLPSDRFSAERTGGSVSTLTIQRTQQEDSAVYLCASSLGLSGVEQYFGPGTRLTVT.

The J gene is TRBJ2-7, the V gene TRBV4-2; 7 positions match TRBD1. CDR1 is LGHNA, CDR2 YNFKEQ, per germline. The V gene end was trimmed by 5 bases and the J gene end by 2 bases; junction bases not matched to a gene: 6. The CDR3 is 14 amino acids. The CDR3 nucleotides are TGTGCCAGCAGCTTGGGGACAGACACCTACGAGCAGTACTTC. Translation gives CASSLGTDTYEQYF.

V and J are TRBV19 and TRBJ2-3, with D uncertain. Looked up from germline, CDR1 is LNHDA and CDR2 is SQIVND (reference sequence). Trimming shortened V by 0 bases and J by 6 bases, and 10 bases separated the two germline ends. There are 14 residues in the CDR3. CDR3 in amino acids: CASSIDPSVDTQYF. The CDR3 DNA reads TGTGCCAGTAGTATAGACCCATCCGTGGATACGCAGTATTTT.

V is TRBV6-5 and J is TRBJ1-2; TRBD1 aligns across 7 bases. After removal of 4 bases from V and 1 base from J, the junction contained 9 bases not matched to a gene. Looked up from germline, CDR1 is MNHEY and CDR2 is SVGAGI. The CDR3 consists of 16 residues. The CDR3 protein is CASSSGQLTRNYGYTF. CDR3 in DNA: TGTGCCAGCAGTTCGGGACAGCTCACCCGTAACTATGGCTACACCTTC.

The gene calls are TRBV7-8 and TRBJ2-4; 10 bases line up with TRBD2. The CDR3 consists of 17 residues. With V trimmed by 3 bases and J by 0 bases, 5 bases remained unmatched. Germline loops: CDR1 SGHVS, CDR2 FQNEAQ. CDR3 sequence: CASSFRTSGVAKNIQYF. The CDR3 DNA follows: TGTGCCAGCAGCTTTAGGACTAGCGGAGTAGCCAAAAACATTCAGTACTTC.

This clone showed up just once. This sequence joins TRBV5-1 and TRBJ1-2; D is uncertain. CDR3 length equals 15 residues. Between the trimmed V and J ends, which lost 0 bases and 2 bases, there was a span of 11 bases. Germline V gene data show CDR1 as SGHRS and CDR2 as YFSETQ. The CDR3 bases are TGCGCCAGCAGCTTGGGGGGAGACGTCAACTATGGCTACACCTTC. Residues: CASSLGGDVNYGYTF.

The chain is built from TRBV15 and TRBJ2-3, with 7 positions matching TRBD2. The CDR3 totals 18 residues. Germline V CDR1 and CDR2: LNHNV, YYDKDF (reference sequence). With V trimmed by 1 base and J by 0 bases, 10 bases remained unmatched. The DNA for the CDR3 is TGTGCCACCAGCAGAGTGCGTGGTAGCGGGTTCAGCACAGATACGCAGTATTTT. Amino acid sequence: CATSRVRGSGFSTDTQYF.

The gene calls are TRBV28 and TRBJ1-3; 7 bases line up with TRBD1. CDR1 and CDR2 from the germline V gene are MDHEN and SYDVKM. V lost 2 bases to trimming and J lost 0 bases; unmatched junction nucleotides: 7. The CDR3 has 17 amino acids. CDR3 amino acids: CASSLGGRGFSGNTIYF. The CDR3 DNA reads as TGTGCCAGCAGTTTAGGGGGCAGGGGGTTCTCTGGAAACACCATATATTTT.

This chain uses TRBV6-5 with TRBJ2-1; D may be TRBD2 (6 bases). V lost 0 bases and J 5 bases, leaving 14 bases between the germline ends. CDR3 size: 16 residues. Germline V CDR1 and CDR2: MNHEY, SVGAGI. The CDR3 DNA reads as TGTGCCAGCAGTTACTCTGCTAGCGCGACACACAATGAGCAGTTCTTC. It is translated as CASSYSASATHNEQFF.

This chain uses TRBV21-1 with TRBJ2-7; the table's D call, TRBD2, was not checked against the DNA. TRBV21-1 is classified as a pseudogene. The CDR3 is 16 amino acids. The CDR3 DNA reads TGTGCCAGCAGCCGGACTAGCGGGAGGATGACCTACGAGCAGTACTTC. This gives the protein CASSRTSGRMTYEQYF.

This clone was counted many times. The chain couples TRBV6-5 to TRBJ1-2; D is unresolved. Germline V lookup: CDR1 MNHEY, CDR2 SVGAGI. The CDR3 is made up of 15 amino acids. V lost 5 bases, J lost 6 bases, and 19 bases lay in between. The CDR3 loop is CASSPWEGDVNGYTF. The CDR3 coding sequence is TGTGCCAGCAGTCCGTGGGAGGGCGACGTTAATGGCTACACCTTC.

The chain recombines TRBV4-1 with TRBJ2-5, with D unclear. V lost 4 bases and J lost 1, with 13 bases in between. The CDR3 consists of 15 residues. Germline V gives CDR1 MGHRA, CDR2 YSYEKL. The CDR3 is CASSPLPSFQETQYF. CDR3 nucleotide sequence: TGCGCCAGCAGCCCCCTTCCCTCATTCCAAGAGACCCAGTACTTC.

Worth noting for this clone: Germline and junction disagree at one end, which may indicate a read error. The genes are TRBV7-8 and TRBJ2-1; TRBD2 is a possible D gene (5 bases). The CDR3 length is 16 residues. CDR1 and CDR2 (germline): SGHVS, FQNEAQ. CDR3: CASSLAIRRSYNEQFF. Here the CDR3 DNA reads TGTGCCAGCAGCCTAGCCATCCGGCGATCCTACAATGAGCAGTTCTTC.

This clone has only one observation. The CDR3 protein is CASRRGGLHTGELFF. In DNA, the CDR3 is TGTGCCAGCCGAAGGGGGGGACTTCACACCGGGGAGCTGTTTTTT. The V and J genes are TRBV6-1 and TRBJ2-2; tentatively, D is TRBD2 (7 bases). The germline V gene encodes CDR1 MNHNS and CDR2 SASEGT. With 8 bases removed from V and 3 bases from J, the gap between germline ends came to 16 bases. The CDR3 covers 15 residues.

The chain is built from TRBV18 and TRBJ1-2; 7 bases are shared with TRBD1. The CDR3 is made up of 13 amino acids. Germline CDR1 KGHSH, CDR2 LQKENI. Losses at the gene ends were 6 bases for V and 3 bases for J; bases not matched to a gene: 4. CDR3 loop: CASSRTGDYGYTF. The CDR3 region has the DNA TGTGCCAGCTCTCGGACAGGTGACTATGGCTACACCTTC.

The rearrangement links TRBV4-2 to TRBJ2-2, with D unresolved. Trimming removed 2 bases at V and 1 base at J, with 8 bases between. In germline, CDR1 is LGHNA, CDR2 YNFKEQ. The CDR3 sequence is 15 residues long. CDR3 amino acids: CASSQWSQNTGELFF. CDR3 bases: TGTGCCAGCAGCCAATGGTCGCAGAACACCGGGGAGCTGTTTTTT.

The rearrangement links TRBV5-1 to TRBJ2-5; 8 bases fit TRBD1. Per germline, CDR1 SGHRS and CDR2 YFSETQ. The CDR3 has 13 amino acids. Trimming cost V 4 bases and J 4 bases; bases outside gene matches: 3. As DNA, the CDR3 is TGCGCCAGCAGCCCAGGGGGCGCAGAGACCCAGTACTTC. It translates to CASSPGGAETQYF.

The chain couples TRBV4-3 to TRBJ1-2; weak D call: TRBD1 (5 bases). This CDR3 contains 12 residues. V was pared by 0 bases and J by 7 bases, with 6 bases between. Germline V gene sequence: CDR1 LGHNA, CDR2 YSLEER. DNA of the CDR3: TGCGCCAGCAGCCAAGAAGGGGTTGGCTACACCTTC. Translating gives CASSQEGVGYTF.